The rows below give T cell receptor beta chains drawn from one sample of a study of cytomegalovirus exposure and HLA in healthy donors. Repertoires were generated with immunoSEQ multiplex PCR, while TCRdb's copy carries only in-frame clones and drops some. The table includes hundreds of thousands of clones, more than 80% detected once. Sequencing was done on a sample of PBMCs. The receptors were gathered from a woman aged 18-29 years in good health and CMV-seronegative. The CDR3 runs from the conserved cysteine through the conserved F or W. A D gene is named only where the DNA matches it firmly. For some rows the clone size is stated as once, few or many, or as a class when expanded; others skip it.

>NA|TRBJ2-1|TRBV20-1|NA
CSVSRGNEQFF
TGCAGTGTTTCGAGGGGGAATGAGCAGTTCTTC
>NA|TRBJ2-7|TRBV27|TRBD1
CASSPTGTGYYEQYF
TGTGCCAGCAGCCCAACCGGGACAGGATACTACGAGCAGTACTTC
>once|TRBJ2-5|TRBV11-2|TRBD2
CASSLGASGRSYQETQYF
TGTGCCAGCAGCCTAGGGGCTAGCGGGAGGTCGTACCAAGAGACCCAGTACTTC
>few|TRBJ1-5|TRBV28|NA
CASTLDGPQHF
TGTGCCAGCACCCTAGACGGGCCCCAGCATTTT
>NA|TRBJ2-1|TRBV5-1|TRBD1
CASTTGGHEQFF
TGCGCCAGCACAACAGGGGGGCATGAGCAGTTCTTC
>NA|TRBJ2-7|TRBV10-3|TRBD1
CAISEPGQGTYEQYF
TGTGCCATCAGTGAACCCGGACAGGGAACCTACGAGCAGTACTTC
>NA|TRBJ1-1|TRBV7-6|NA
CASKGRNTEAFF
TGTGCCAGCAAAGGGAGGAACACTGAAGCTTTCTTT
>NA|TRBJ1-1|TRBV27|NA
CASSPFGTYTEAFF
TGTGCCAGCAGTCCATTTGGCACCTACACTGAAGCTTTCTTT
>NA|TRBJ2-7|TRBV5-1|NA
CASSLDTSNPSYEQYF
TGCGCCAGCAGCTTGGATACTAGTAACCCCTCCTACGAGCAGTACTTC
>NA|TRBJ1-4|TRBV5-1|NA
CASSLGKGDEKLFF
TGCGCCAGCAGCTTGGGGAAGGGAGATGAAAAACTGTTTTTT
>once|TRBJ2-2|TRBV9|NA
CASSVRGSGTGELFF
TGTGCCAGCAGCGTGAGAGGGAGTGGCACCGGGGAGCTGTTTTTT
>NA|TRBJ2-2|TRBV5-1|NA
CASSLPGTGELFF
TGCGCCAGCAGCTTGCCGGGGACCGGGGAGCTGTTTTTT
>NA|TRBJ2-7|TRBV28|NA
CASGLRSSYEQYF
TGTGCCAGCGGACTCAGGTCCTCCTACGAGCAGTACTTC
>NA|TRBJ2-7|TRBV6-1|NA
CASSDVSGLLYEQYF
TGTGCCAGCAGTGACGTATCGGGACTTCTCTACGAGCAGTACTTC
>NA|TRBJ2-1|TRBV5-6|TRBD2
CASSSTSGVNEQFF
TGTGCCAGCAGCTCGACTAGCGGAGTGAATGAGCAGTTCTTC
>NA|TRBJ2-2|TRBV4-2|TRBD2
CASSQDKGLDHTGELFF
TGTGCCAGCAGCCAAGATAAAGGACTAGACCACACCGGGGAGCTGTTTTTT
>NA|TRBJ1-1|TRBV28|TRBD1
CASSSQGDPDTEAFF
TGTGCCAGCAGTTCTCAGGGGGATCCTGACACTGAAGCTTTCTTT
>NA|TRBJ1-2|TRBV28|TRBD1
CASRLTGGLYGYTF
TGTGCCAGCAGGCTGACAGGGGGCCTCTATGGCTACACCTTC
>NA|TRBJ2-7|TRBV11-2|TRBD1
CASSLDRGYEQYF
TGTGCCAGCAGCTTGGACAGGGGCTACGAGCAGTACTTC
>NA|TRBJ2-1|TRBV4-2|TRBD2
CASSDKIGLAGADEQFF
TGTGCCAGCAGCGACAAGATAGGCCTAGCGGGAGCCGATGAGCAGTTCTTC
>NA|TRBJ1-1|TRBV6-6|NA
CASSSTRANTEAFF
TGTGCCAGCAGTTCCACCAGGGCGAACACTGAAGCTTTCTTT
>NA|TRBJ2-3|TRBV7-9|TRBD2
CASSLEAGGTDTQYF
TGTGCCAGCAGCTTAGAGGCGGGAGGGACAGATACGCAGTATTTT
>NA|TRBJ1-4|TRBV2|NA
CASRGLEKLFF
TGTGCCAGCAGGGGCCTTGAAAAACTGTTTTTT
>once|TRBJ2-5|TRBV7-8|TRBD2
CASRSPPGLAGKETQYF
TGTGCCAGCAGATCACCACCGGGACTAGCGGGGAAAGAGACCCAGTACTTC
>few|TRBJ2-7|TRBV5-1|TRBD2
CASSFGGGAYEQYF
TGCGCCAGCAGCTTCGGCGGGGGGGCCTACGAGCAGTACTTC
>NA|TRBJ1-4|TRBV14|NA
CASSSPRYLGRDDEKLFF
TGTGCCAGCAGCTCCCCTAGATATTTGGGCAGGGATGATGAAAAACTGTTTTTT
>NA|TRBJ2-7|TRBV2|NA
CASSEELGRATYEQYF
TGTGCCAGCAGTGAGGAACTAGGACGGGCCACCTACGAGCAGTACTTC